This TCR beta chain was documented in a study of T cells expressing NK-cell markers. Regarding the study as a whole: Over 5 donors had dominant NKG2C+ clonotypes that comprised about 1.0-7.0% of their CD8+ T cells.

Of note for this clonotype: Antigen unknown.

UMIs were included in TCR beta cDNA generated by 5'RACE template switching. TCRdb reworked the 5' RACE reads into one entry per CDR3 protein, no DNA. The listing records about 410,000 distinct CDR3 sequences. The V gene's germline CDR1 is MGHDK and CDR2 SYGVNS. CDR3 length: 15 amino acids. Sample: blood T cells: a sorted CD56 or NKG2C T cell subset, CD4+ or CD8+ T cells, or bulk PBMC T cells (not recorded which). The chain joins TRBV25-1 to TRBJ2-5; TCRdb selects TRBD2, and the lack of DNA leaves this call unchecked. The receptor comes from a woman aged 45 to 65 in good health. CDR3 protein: CASSAWGGRKETQYF.